This TCR beta chain was documented in a study of blood T cell repertoires in COVID-19. Overall study: The origin of the acute and convalescent COVID-19 samples was the United States, Italy and Spain.

Sequencing used immunoSEQ multiplex PCR; TCRdb keeps in-frame clones, though not all of them. The profile covers roughly 80,000 clones, with 80% to 90% appearing a single time and approximately 5.1% taken by the ten largest. The germline V gene has CDR1 MNHEY and CDR2 SVGEGT. Losses at the gene ends were 6 bases for V and 0 bases for J; bases not matched to a gene: 14. The CDR3 sequence is 18 residues long. Sequences were obtained from peripheral blood. The chain recombines TRBV6-2 or TRBV6-3 with TRBJ1-5; 7 bases align to TRBD1. The receptor comes from a woman of 80 years or more with acute or convalescent COVID-19. CDR3 in DNA: TGTGCCAGCAGCAAGATCCGGGACAGCGCCTATAGCAATCAGCCCCAGCATTTT. This gives the protein CASSKIRDSAYSNQPQHF.